This TCR beta chain is from a study of shared clonotypes between healthy human individuals. Study results and caveats: Measured sharing among donors was expected to vary with sequencing depth. Represented diversity, genetic and exposure-history alike, was limited by few donors.

Original processing methods: ImmunoSEQ yielded junction-only sequences lacking quality scores, so filtering differed. Sequenced by immunoSEQ multiplex PCR; TCRdb stores in-frame clones only, minus some. V and J calls and clone size follow that table, whereas D and trimming were derived from the DNA. The data show approximately 2,000,000 clones, with 93% seen just once and 1.5% to 2% held by the top ten. This CDR3 is 15 amino acids long. Germline CDR1 and CDR2: SGDLS and YYNGEE. Deletions cut 4 bases from V and 6 bases from J, with 19 bases between. This clone was seen just once. Its specificity is not known. Naive CD8 cells comprised CD45RO-negative, CCR7-positively selected cells, excluding terminally differentiated effector memory CD45RA+ cells. Among the donors, all were Caucasian adults who lived in Nashville, Tennessee.

This TCR was sampled from a man between 18 and 35 years old in good health. Some clones in this sample may be carry-over from other donors' samples. The sample taken for sequencing was naive CD8+ T cells from PBMCs. V usage is TRBV9 and J usage is TRBJ1-1; possible D gene TRBD1, 5 bases. The CDR3 here is CASSPVGRGQAEAFF. In DNA form, the CDR3 reads TGTGCCAGCAGCCCCGTGGGAAGGGGCCAGGCTGAAGCTTTCTTT.